One and the same sample provided the 23 T cell receptor beta chains below, sequenced in a study of prognosis after radiotherapy for stage I lung cancer. The study amplified the TCR beta CDR3 region from genomic DNA. This amplification was carried out by two rounds of multiplex PCR. Individual primers that were specific to each TRBV and TRBJ gene served in first-round PCR. MiXCR, applied by TCRdb to the multiplex PCR reads, yields one record per CDR3 protein. The data hold 50,000 to 75,000 distinct CDR3 sequences, with roughly 29% observed a single time. This material consisted of PBMCs, taken before or after stereotactic body radiation therapy (not recorded which). These receptors were collected from a donor aged 50 or older with non-small cell lung cancer.

As for this clonotype: A single base separates this from a much larger clone, so it may be a read error. The rearrangement joins TRBV7-2 to TRBJ1-2; 7 bases line up with TRBD1. This CDR3 has 15 amino acids. Germline V gene sequence: CDR1 SGHTA, CDR2 FQGNSA. V lost 5 bases and J lost 8; bases outside the gene matches: 14. The CDR3 sequence is CASSEQGPSGVGYTF. Here the CDR3 DNA reads TGTGCCAGCAGCGAACAGGGGCCCAGTGGGGTGGGCTACACCTTC. Looking up the rest from reference TRBV7-2 and TRBJ1-2 gives the full variable domain: GAGVSQSPSNKVTEKGKDVELRCDPISGHTALYWYRQSLGQGLEFLIYFQGNSAPDKSGLPSDRFSAERTGGSVSTLTIQRTQQEDSAVYLCASSEQGPSGVGYTFGSGTRLTVV.

This clonotype came up many times. The chain combines TRBV20-1 with TRBJ2-1; no clear D gene. Germline values: CDR1 DFQATT, CDR2 SNEGSKA (reference sequence). The CDR3 loop spans 15 amino acids. The germline V and J ends were trimmed by 1 base and 0 bases, with 10 bases remaining between them. The CDR3 DNA is TGCAGTGCTAGAGGATTTTGGAGCTCCTACAATGAGCAGTTCTTC. This codes for CSARGFWSSYNEQFF.

As to this clonotype: One junction end does not reproduce the germline sequence, and a read error may be involved. The rearrangement joins TRBV6-2 or TRBV6-3 to TRBJ1-5, with a possible D match to TRBD1 (5 bases). The CDR3 extends over 16 amino acids. The germline CDR1 and CDR2 sequences are MNHEY and SVGEGT. The CDR3 sequence is CASSRDGAYSNHPQHF. CDR3 nucleotides: TGTGCCAGCAGTCGGGACGGAGCGTATAGCAATCATCCCCAGCATTTT.

This clonotype has ten or more counts. The genes are TRBV6-1 and TRBJ2-1; 9 positions agree with TRBD1. Germline trimming cut 6 bases from V and 4 bases from J; bases unmatched to any gene: 1. The CDR3 runs 13 residues. Germline V gene lookup returns CDR1 MNHNS and CDR2 SASEGT. CDR3 nucleotides: TGTGCCAGCAGCGACAGGGGGTACAATGAGCAGTTCTTC. It encodes CASSDRGYNEQFF.

This clonotype was counted at least ten times. This rearrangement joins TRBV24-1 to TRBJ1-2, with 7 nucleotides matching TRBD1. V gave up 3 bases and J gave up 7 bases; unmatched junction bases: 13. The CDR3 consists of 16 residues. Per the germline V gene, CDR1 is KGHDR and CDR2 is SFDVKD. CDR3 sequence (DNA): TGTGCCACCAGTGATGCAAGCGGGACAGCGCCTTCTGGCTACACCTTC. Amino acid sequence: CATSDASGTAPSGYTF.

Regarding this clonotype: This likely stems from a read error, as it lies one base from a far larger clone. The gene calls are TRBV7-9 and TRBJ2-3; D unclear. CDR3 length: 12 amino acids. Germline-derived CDR1 and CDR2 are SEHNR and FQNEAQ (reference sequence). The germline V and J ends were trimmed by 5 bases and 4 bases, with 7 bases remaining between them. CDR3 in amino acids: CASSRFSDTQYF. Written as DNA, the CDR3 is TGTGCCAGCAGCAGATTCTCAGATACGCAGTATTTT. The variable domain in full, completed from reference TRBV7-9 and TRBJ2-3, reads DTGVSQNPRHKITKRGQNVTFRCDPISEHNRLYWYRQTLGQGPEFLTYFQNEAQLEKSRLLSDRFSAERPKGSFSTLEIQRTEQGDSAMYLCASSRFSDTQYFGPGTRLTVL.

This clonotype was found many times. This chain links TRBV12-3 or TRBV12-4 with TRBJ2-2; D gene ambiguous. The CDR3 consists of 13 residues. With 4 bases removed from V and 3 bases from J, the gap between germline ends came to 6 bases. The CDR3 DNA reads TGTGCCAGCAGTTCCGAGCACACCGGGGAGCTGTTTTTT. It specifies CASSSEHTGELFF.

Notes on this clonotype: This sequence is one base from a far larger clone and is likely a read error. Here the CDR3 DNA reads TGTGCCAGCAGTGGCTTGACGGGTTCACCCCTCCACTTT. This gives the protein CASSGLTGSPLHF. The chain couples TRBV6-2 or TRBV6-3 to TRBJ1-6; D gene uncertain. Germline V gene sequence: CDR1 MNHEY, CDR2 SVGEGT. The length of the CDR3 is 13 residues. Trimming shortened V by 5 bases and J by 9 bases, and 11 bases separated the two germline ends.

A remark on this clonotype: This sequence is one base from a far larger clone and is likely a read error. The chain is built from TRBV6-5 and TRBJ2-2; the D gene is possibly TRBD1 (6 bases). Germline CDR1 reads MNHEY; CDR2 reads SVGAGI. The CDR3 length is 13 residues. The V and J ends lost 7 bases and 2 bases respectively, with 8 bases between them. The CDR3 sequence is CASTGTNTGELFF. The CDR3 DNA is TGTGCCAGCACGGGGACAAACACCGGGGAGCTGTTTTTT.

This clonotype was counted many times. The rearrangement links TRBV28 to TRBJ1-1; 7 positions agree with TRBD1. The CDR3 runs to 14 residues. V was pared by 4 bases and J by 9 bases, with 11 bases of the junction left unmatched. The germline V gene has CDR1 MDHEN and CDR2 SYDVKM. This chain's CDR3 is CASSSSSGTAQAFF. The DNA of the CDR3 is TGTGCCAGCAGTTCCTCGTCTGGGACAGCGCAAGCTTTCTTT.

This clonotype appeared a few times. This CDR3 is missing its conserved last phenylalanine or tryptophan, likely due to a read error. The rearrangement joins TRBV11-3 to TRBJ1-6; D unclear. Trimming removed 1 base from V and 4 bases from J, with 11 bases in between. The germline CDR1 and CDR2 sequences are SGHNT and YENEEA. The CDR3 is 16 residues long. CDR3 loop: CASSLVVDRYNSPLHL. The CDR3 nucleotides read TGTGCCAGCAGCTTAGTCGTGGACCGATATAATTCACCCCTCCACCTT.

In this sample, this clonotype turned up many times. V usage is TRBV3-1 and J usage is TRBJ1-4; a weak D match, TRBD1 (5 bases). The CDR3 sequence is 12 residues long. Germline V CDR1 and CDR2: LGHDT, YNNKEL (reference sequence). With 6 bases removed from V and 6 bases from J, the gap between germline ends came to 8 bases. CDR3 loop: CASRGPDEKLFF. The CDR3 DNA sequence: TGTGCCAGCAGGGGGCCGGATGAAAAACTGTTTTTT.

As for this clonotype: A read error is the likely source, as a far larger clone sits one nucleotide away. Lacking the conserved final phenylalanine or tryptophan, this CDR3 likely reflects a read error. V and J are TRBV7-9 and TRBJ2-1, with a weak D call TRBD1 (5 bases). The CDR3 totals 13 residues. With 4 bases removed from V and 8 bases from J, the gap between germline ends came to 12 bases. The germline gives CDR1 SEHNR, CDR2 FQNEAQ (reference sequence). The CDR3 region has the DNA TGTGCCAGCAGCTCCGGGCCCAGGGATGAGCAGTTCTTG. Translating it yields CASSSGPRDEQFL.

J is TRBJ1-1 and V is TRBV3-1; no clear D. The CDR3 is 14 amino acids. With 1 base removed from V and 1 base from J, the gap between germline ends came to 7 bases. Germline V gene data show CDR1 as LGHDT and CDR2 as YNNKEL (reference sequence). The CDR3 DNA is TGTGCCAGCAGCCAAGCCCTCCAGAACACTGAAGCTTTCTTT. It codes for CASSQALQNTEAFF.

This clonotype was recorded at least ten times. V gene TRBV12-3 or TRBV12-4 combines with J gene TRBJ2-4, with TRBD2 matching over 9 bases. Unmatched junction bases numbered 14, after V lost 5 bases and J lost 9 bases. The CDR3 covers 16 residues. The CDR3 region has the DNA TGTGCCAGCAGTCCCTCCGCGGGGGGGCCGGGGGGCATTCAGTACTTC. Protein product: CASSPSAGGPGGIQYF.

There are many counts of this clonotype. J is TRBJ2-5 and V is TRBV3-1; possibly TRBD1 for D (7 bases). This CDR3 comprises 16 residues. V lost 8 bases and J lost 4, with 23 bases in between. Germline V lookup: CDR1 LGHDT, CDR2 YNNKEL (reference sequence). The CDR3 reads CASSASGGLRGETQYF. The CDR3 bases are TGTGCCAGCTCAGCATCAGGGGGGCTAAGGGGAGAGACCCAGTACTTC.

This chain connects TRBV24-1 to TRBJ1-5; D is perhaps TRBD1 (6 bases). The V end was cut by 9 bases, the J end by 6 bases, with 20 bases between. The CDR3 is 15 residues long. Germline CDR1 reads KGHDR; CDR2 reads SFDVKD. CDR3 residues: CATGGRGAESQPQHF. The CDR3 nucleotides are TGTGCCACCGGGGGGAGGGGGGCGGAGAGTCAGCCCCAGCATTTT.

The chain links TRBV7-9 to TRBJ2-5, with 9 nucleotides matching TRBD1. After removal of 5 bases from V and 5 bases from J, the junction contained 12 bases not matched to a gene. CDR3 length equals 16 residues. Germline V gene sequence: CDR1 SEHNR, CDR2 FQNEAQ (reference sequence). The CDR3 reads CASSAAATGGRETQYF. In DNA form, the CDR3 reads TGTGCCAGCAGCGCCGCGGCCACAGGGGGCCGCGAGACCCAGTACTTC. Complete variable domain (other parts from reference TRBV7-9 and TRBJ2-5): DTGVSQNPRHKITKRGQNVTFRCDPISEHNRLYWYRQTLGQGPEFLTYFQNEAQLEKSRLLSDRFSAERPKGSFSTLEIQRTEQGDSAMYLCASSAAATGGRETQYFGPGTRLLVL.

In regard to this clonotype: The conserved final phenylalanine or tryptophan is absent from the CDR3, which likely points to a read error. The DNA is omitted, as the CDR3 cannot be located on it reliably, and the CDR3 follows TCRdb's listing. The chain has TRBV7-3 and TRBJ2-6; the DNA was not compared with TRBD2, the D call given in the table. The CDR3 region is 9 residues in length, termini included. Germline CDR1 reads SGHTA; CDR2 reads FQGTGA. The CDR3 is CASSLEGLA.

The rearrangement joins TRBV19 to TRBJ2-7; no reliable D call. The CDR3 has 11 residues. Germline V lookup: CDR1 LNHDA, CDR2 SQIVND (reference sequence). The ends were cut back, 11 bases at V and 6 bases at J, with 14 bases in the middle. The CDR3 nucleotides are TGTGCCGTAGTACAGCAGCGCGAGCAGTACTTC. Its translation: CAVVQQREQYF.

The chain couples TRBV6-2 or TRBV6-3 to TRBJ1-3, with D uncertain. CDR1 is MNHEY, CDR2 SVGEGT, per germline. The CDR3 has 14 residues. V gave up 2 bases and J gave up 10 bases, with 15 bases separating them. The CDR3 DNA sequence: TGTGCCAGCAGTTACGGTGGGTCCAGGTATACCATATATTTT. This translates into CASSYGGSRYTIYF.

The V gene is TRBV6-1, the J gene TRBJ1-6; D remains unclear. CDR3 length: 14 amino acids. Germline values: CDR1 MNHNS, CDR2 SASEGT. CDR3 protein: CESSDQGFGSPLHF. The DNA of the CDR3 is TGTGAAAGCAGTGACCAAGGGTTTGGTTCACCCCTCCACTTT.

This clonotype was seen many times. J is TRBJ2-1 and V is TRBV19; D may match TRBD1 or TRBD2 (5 bases each). The CDR3 contains 14 residues. Deletions cut 6 bases from V and 7 bases from J, with 16 bases between. Germline values: CDR1 LNHDA, CDR2 SQIVND (reference sequence). The CDR3 spells CASSYSQRGNEQFF. In DNA form, the CDR3 reads TGTGCCAGTAGCTACTCCCAGAGGGGAAATGAGCAGTTCTTC.